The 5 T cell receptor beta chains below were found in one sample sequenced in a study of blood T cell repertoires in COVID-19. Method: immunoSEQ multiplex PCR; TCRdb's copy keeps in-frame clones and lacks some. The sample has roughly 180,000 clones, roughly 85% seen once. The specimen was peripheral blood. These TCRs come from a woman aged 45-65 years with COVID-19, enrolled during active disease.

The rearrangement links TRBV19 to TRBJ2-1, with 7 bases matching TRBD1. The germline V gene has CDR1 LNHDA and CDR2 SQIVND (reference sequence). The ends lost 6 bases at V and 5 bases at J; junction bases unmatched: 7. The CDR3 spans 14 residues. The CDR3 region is CASRPGQSNNEQFF. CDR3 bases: TGTGCCAGTAGGCCGGGACAGTCCAACAATGAGCAGTTCTTC.

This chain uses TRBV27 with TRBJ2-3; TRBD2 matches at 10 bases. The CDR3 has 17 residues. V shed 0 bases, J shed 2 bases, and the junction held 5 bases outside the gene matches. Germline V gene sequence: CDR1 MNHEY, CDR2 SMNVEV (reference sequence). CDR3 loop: CASSLSLAGVHTDTQYF. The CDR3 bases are TGTGCCAGCAGTTTATCTCTAGCGGGGGTTCACACAGATACGCAGTATTTT.

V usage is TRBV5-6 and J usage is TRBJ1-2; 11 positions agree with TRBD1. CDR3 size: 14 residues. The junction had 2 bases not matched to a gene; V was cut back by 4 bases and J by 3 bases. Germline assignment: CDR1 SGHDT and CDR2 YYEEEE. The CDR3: CASSRGQGDYGYTF. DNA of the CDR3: TGTGCCAGCAGCCGGGGACAGGGGGACTATGGCTACACCTTC. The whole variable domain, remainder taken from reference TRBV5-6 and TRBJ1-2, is DAGVTQSPTHLIKTRGQQVTLRCSPKSGHDTVSWYQQALGQGPQFIFQYYEEEERQRGNFPDRFSGHQFPNYSSELNVNALLLGDSALYLCASSRGQGDYGYTFGSGTRLTVV.

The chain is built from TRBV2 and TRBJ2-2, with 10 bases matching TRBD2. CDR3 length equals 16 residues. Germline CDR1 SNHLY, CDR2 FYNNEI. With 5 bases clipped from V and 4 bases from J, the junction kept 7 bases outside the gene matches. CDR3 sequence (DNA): TGTGCCAGCAGTTTTAGCGGGGGGACGGGCACCGGGGAGCTGTTTTTT. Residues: CASSFSGGTGTGELFF. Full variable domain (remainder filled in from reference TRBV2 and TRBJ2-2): EPEVTQTPSHQVTQMGQEVILRCVPISNHLYFYWYRQILGQKVEFLVSFYNNEISEKSEIFDDQFSVERPDGSNFTLKIRSTKLEDSAMYFCASSFSGGTGTGELFFGEGSRLTVL.

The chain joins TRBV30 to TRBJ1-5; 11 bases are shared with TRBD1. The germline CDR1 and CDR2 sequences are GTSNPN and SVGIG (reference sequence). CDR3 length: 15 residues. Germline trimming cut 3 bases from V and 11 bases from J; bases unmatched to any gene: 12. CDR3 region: CAWSPRDRGRTAQHF. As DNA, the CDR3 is TGTGCCTGGAGCCCCCGGGACAGGGGGAGGACGGCCCAGCATTTT.